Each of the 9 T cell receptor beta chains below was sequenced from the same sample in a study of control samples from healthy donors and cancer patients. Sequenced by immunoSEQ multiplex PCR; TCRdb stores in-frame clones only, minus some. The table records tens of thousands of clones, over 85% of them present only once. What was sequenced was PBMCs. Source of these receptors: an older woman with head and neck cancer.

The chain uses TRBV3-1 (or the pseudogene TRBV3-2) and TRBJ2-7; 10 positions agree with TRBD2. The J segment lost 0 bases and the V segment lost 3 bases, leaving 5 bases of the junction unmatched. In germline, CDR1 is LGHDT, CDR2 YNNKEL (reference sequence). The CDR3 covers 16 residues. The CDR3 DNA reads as TGTGCCAGCAGCCACCTAGCGGGGGTCAGCTCCTACGAGCAGTACTTC. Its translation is CASSHLAGVSSYEQYF.

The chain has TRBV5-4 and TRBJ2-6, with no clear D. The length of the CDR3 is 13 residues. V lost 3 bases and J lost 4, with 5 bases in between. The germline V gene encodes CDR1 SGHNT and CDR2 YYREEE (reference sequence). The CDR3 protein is CASSYAGANVLTF. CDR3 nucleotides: TGTGCCAGCAGCTACGCCGGGGCCAACGTCCTGACTTTC.

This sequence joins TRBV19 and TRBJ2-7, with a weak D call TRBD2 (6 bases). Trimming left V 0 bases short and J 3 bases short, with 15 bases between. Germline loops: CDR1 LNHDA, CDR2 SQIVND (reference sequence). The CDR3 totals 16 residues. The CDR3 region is CASSIEGGAQIYEQYF. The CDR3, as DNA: TGTGCCAGTAGTATAGAAGGAGGGGCGCAAATCTACGAGCAGTACTTC.

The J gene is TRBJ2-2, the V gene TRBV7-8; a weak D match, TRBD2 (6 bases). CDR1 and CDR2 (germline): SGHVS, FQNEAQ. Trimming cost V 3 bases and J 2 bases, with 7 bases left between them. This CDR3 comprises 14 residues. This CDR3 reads CASSFGSNTGELFF. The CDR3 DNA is TGTGCCAGCAGCTTCGGGAGTAACACCGGGGAGCTGTTTTTT. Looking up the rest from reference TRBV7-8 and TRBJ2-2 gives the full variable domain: GAGVSQSPRYKVAKRGQDVALRCDPISGHVSLFWYQQALGQGPEFLTYFQNEAQLDKSGLPSDRFFAERPEGSVSTLKIQRTQQEDSAVYLCASSFGSNTGELFFGEGSRLTVL.

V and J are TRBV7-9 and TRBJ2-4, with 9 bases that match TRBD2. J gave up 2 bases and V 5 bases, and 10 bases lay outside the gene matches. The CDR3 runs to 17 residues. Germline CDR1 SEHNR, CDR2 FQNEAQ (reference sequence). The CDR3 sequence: CASSGSSGRETKNIQYF. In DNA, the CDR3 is TGTGCCAGCAGCGGAAGTAGCGGGAGAGAAACCAAAAACATTCAGTACTTC. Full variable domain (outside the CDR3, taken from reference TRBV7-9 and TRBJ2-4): DTGVSQNPRHKITKRGQNVTFRCDPISEHNRLYWYRQTLGQGPEFLTYFQNEAQLEKSRLLSDRFSAERPKGSFSTLEIQRTEQGDSAMYLCASSGSSGRETKNIQYFGAGTRLSVL.

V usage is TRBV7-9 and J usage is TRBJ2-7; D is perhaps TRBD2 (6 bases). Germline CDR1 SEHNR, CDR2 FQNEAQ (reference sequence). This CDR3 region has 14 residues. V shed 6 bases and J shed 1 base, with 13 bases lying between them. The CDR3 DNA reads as TGTGCCAGCAGTGGAGGGACGTTTTCCTACGAGCAGTACTTC. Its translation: CASSGGTFSYEQYF.

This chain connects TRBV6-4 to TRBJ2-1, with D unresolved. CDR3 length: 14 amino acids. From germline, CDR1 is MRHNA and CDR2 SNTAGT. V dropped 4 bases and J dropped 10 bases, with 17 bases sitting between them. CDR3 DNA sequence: TGTGCCAGCAGTGCTCAGTCCGGTACCCTGGAGCAGTTCTTC. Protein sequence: CASSAQSGTLEQFF.

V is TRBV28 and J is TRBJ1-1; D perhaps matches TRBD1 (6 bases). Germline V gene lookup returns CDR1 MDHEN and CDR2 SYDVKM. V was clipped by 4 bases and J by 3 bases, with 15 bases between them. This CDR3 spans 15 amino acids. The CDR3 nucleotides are TGTGCCAGCAGTTCCTACCAGACAGGTTACACTGAAGCTTTCTTT. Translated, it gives CASSSYQTGYTEAFF.

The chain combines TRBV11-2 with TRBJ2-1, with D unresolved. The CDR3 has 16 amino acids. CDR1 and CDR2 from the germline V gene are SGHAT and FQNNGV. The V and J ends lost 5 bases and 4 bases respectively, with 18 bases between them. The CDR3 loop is CASSLSHSAQYNEQFF. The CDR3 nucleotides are TGTGCCAGCAGCCTATCCCATTCAGCCCAGTACAATGAGCAGTTCTTC. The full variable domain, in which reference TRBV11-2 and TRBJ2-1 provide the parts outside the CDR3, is EAGVAQSPRYKIIEKRQSVAFWCNPISGHATLYWYQQILGQGPKLLIQFQNNGVVDDSQLPKDRFSAERLKGVDSTLKIQPAKLEDSAVYLCASSLSHSAQYNEQFFGPGTRLTVL.